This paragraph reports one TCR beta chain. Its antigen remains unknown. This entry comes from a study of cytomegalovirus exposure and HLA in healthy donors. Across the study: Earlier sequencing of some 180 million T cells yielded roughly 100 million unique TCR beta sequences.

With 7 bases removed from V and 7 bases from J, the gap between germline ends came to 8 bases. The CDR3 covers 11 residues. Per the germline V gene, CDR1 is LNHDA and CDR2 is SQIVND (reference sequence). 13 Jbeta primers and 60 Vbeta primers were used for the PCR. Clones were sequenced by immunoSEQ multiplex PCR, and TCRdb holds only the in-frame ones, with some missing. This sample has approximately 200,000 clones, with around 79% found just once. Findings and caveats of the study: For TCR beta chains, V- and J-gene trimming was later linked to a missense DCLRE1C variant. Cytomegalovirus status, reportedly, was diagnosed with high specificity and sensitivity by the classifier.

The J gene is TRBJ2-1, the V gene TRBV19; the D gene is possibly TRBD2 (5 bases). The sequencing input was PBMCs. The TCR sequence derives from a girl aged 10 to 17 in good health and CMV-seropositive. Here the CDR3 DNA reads TGTGCCAGTACGGACTCTAATGAGCAGTTCTTC. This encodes CASTDSNEQFF. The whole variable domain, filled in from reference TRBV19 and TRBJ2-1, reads DGGITQSPKYLFRKEGQNVTLSCEQNLNHDAMYWYRQDPGQGLRLIYYSQIVNDFQKGDIAEGYSVSREKKESFPLTVTSAQKNPTAFYLCASTDSNEQFFGPGTRLTVL.